The rows below give T cell receptor beta chains drawn from one sample of a study of T cell changes during pregnancy in multiple sclerosis. Using immunoSEQ multiplex PCR, the repertoire was profiled, and TCRdb retains in-frame clones only, with some absent. The sample yields tens of thousands of clones, 80% to 95% seen once. The specimen was peripheral blood, collected in the second trimester of pregnancy. The receptors originated from a female donor in good health, enrolled as a control in a pregnancy study. The CDR3 runs from the conserved cysteine through the conserved F or W. The D gene is left open where the match is weak. For some rows the clone size is stated as once, few or many, or as a class when expanded; others skip it.

abundance: .
v_gene: TRBV5-1
j_gene: TRBJ1-2
d_gene: .
CDR3aa: CASSLTNGGLNGYTF
CDR3nt: TGCGCCAGCAGCTTGACTAATGGGGGACTAAATGGCTACACCTTC

abundance: .
v_gene: TRBV5-4
j_gene: TRBJ1-5
d_gene: TRBD1
CDR3aa: CASSLSGQGINQPQHF
CDR3nt: TGTGCCAGCAGCTTGTCGGGACAGGGGATCAATCAGCCCCAGCATTTT

abundance: once
v_gene: TRBV18
j_gene: TRBJ1-4
d_gene: .
CDR3aa: CASTDGLGEKLFF
CDR3nt: TGTGCCAGCACAGACGGCTTAGGAGAAAAACTGTTTTTT

abundance: .
v_gene: TRBV9
j_gene: TRBJ2-7
d_gene: TRBD2
CDR3aa: CASSPRTSGIPYEQYF
CDR3nt: TGTGCCAGCAGCCCTCGGACTAGCGGGATCCCTTACGAGCAGTACTTC

abundance: once
v_gene: TRBV18
j_gene: TRBJ1-1
d_gene: .
CDR3aa: CASSPPSQGETEAFF
CDR3nt: TGTGCCAGCTCACCACCGAGCCAGGGTGAAACTGAAGCTTTCTTT

abundance: .
v_gene: TRBV5-1
j_gene: TRBJ2-3
d_gene: .
CDR3aa: CASSERDTDTQYF
CDR3nt: TGCGCCAGCAGTGAGAGGGACACAGATACGCAGTATTTT

abundance: .
v_gene: TRBV28
j_gene: TRBJ2-5
d_gene: TRBD2
CDR3aa: CASSLSLTLAGGVGETQYF
CDR3nt: TGTGCCAGCAGTTTATCGCTGACGCTAGCGGGAGGAGTGGGGGAGACCCAGTACTTC

abundance: .
v_gene: TRBV27
j_gene: TRBJ2-7
d_gene: .
CDR3aa: CASSAVMGHEQYF
CDR3nt: TGTGCCAGCAGTGCCGTCATGGGCCACGAGCAGTACTTC

abundance: few
v_gene: TRBV27
j_gene: TRBJ2-5
d_gene: .
CDR3aa: CASSLGALTQETQYF
CDR3nt: TGTGCCAGCAGTTTGGGCGCCCTGACCCAAGAGACCCAGTACTTC

abundance: once
v_gene: TRBV18
j_gene: TRBJ2-3
d_gene: .
CDR3aa: CASSPSGPSGTDTQYF
CDR3nt: TGTGCCAGCTCGCCTTCGGGTCCATCGGGCACAGATACGCAGTATTTT

abundance: .
v_gene: TRBV9
j_gene: TRBJ2-1
d_gene: .
CDR3aa: CASSPNSNEQFF
CDR3nt: TGTGCCAGCAGCCCCAACAGCAATGAGCAGTTCTTC

abundance: .
v_gene: TRBV19
j_gene: TRBJ2-1
d_gene: .
CDR3aa: CASSTPSSYNEQFF
CDR3nt: TGTGCCAGTAGTACCCCCAGCTCCTACAATGAGCAGTTCTTC

abundance: .
v_gene: TRBV7-2
j_gene: TRBJ2-3
d_gene: TRBD1
CDR3aa: CASSSGTGSTDTQYF
CDR3nt: TGTGCCAGCAGCTCTGGGACAGGAAGCACAGATACGCAGTATTTT

abundance: .
v_gene: TRBV21-1
j_gene: TRBJ1-3
d_gene: .
CDR3aa: CASSPPRVVLPSGNTIYF
CDR3nt: TGTGCCAGCAGCCCTCCCCGGGTGGTGCTCCCCTCTGGAAACACCATATATTTT

abundance: .
v_gene: TRBV7-2
j_gene: TRBJ2-3
d_gene: TRBD1
CDR3aa: CASSSRTGYTDTQYF
CDR3nt: TGTGCCAGCAGCTCGAGGACAGGATATACAGATACGCAGTATTTT

abundance: .
v_gene: TRBV30
j_gene: TRBJ1-2
d_gene: .
CDR3aa: CAWSGQVTTNYGYTF
CDR3nt: TGTGCCTGGAGTGGACAGGTGACCACTAACTATGGCTACACCTTC

abundance: .
v_gene: TRBV10-3
j_gene: TRBJ2-7
d_gene: TRBD2
CDR3aa: CAISESLFNWTSVYYEQYF
CDR3nt: TGTGCCATCAGTGAGTCCCTATTTAACTGGACTAGCGTATACTACGAGCAGTACTTC

abundance: .
v_gene: TRBV30
j_gene: TRBJ2-5
d_gene: .
CDR3aa: CACSAQETQYF
CDR3nt: TGTGCCTGCAGCGCACAAGAGACCCAGTACTTC

abundance: .
v_gene: TRBV30
j_gene: TRBJ2-7
d_gene: TRBD1
CDR3aa: CASEYRGAGYEQYF
CDR3nt: TGTGCCTCTGAATACAGGGGCGCTGGCTACGAGCAGTACTTC

abundance: .
v_gene: TRBV4-2
j_gene: TRBJ2-3
d_gene: TRBD2
CDR3aa: CASSHNPPSGGNTDTQYF
CDR3nt: TGTGCCAGCAGCCACAACCCCCCGAGCGGGGGCAACACAGATACGCAGTATTTT

abundance: .
v_gene: TRBV5-1
j_gene: TRBJ1-2
d_gene: TRBD1
CDR3aa: CASSSPRTGTDGYTF
CDR3nt: TGCGCCAGCAGTTCACCCCGGACAGGGACAGATGGCTACACCTTC

abundance: .
v_gene: TRBV15
j_gene: TRBJ1-2
d_gene: .
CDR3aa: CATSRDRVLGAHGYTF
CDR3nt: TGTGCCACCAGCAGAGATCGTGTTTTGGGAGCCCATGGCTACACCTTC

abundance: .
v_gene: TRBV5-1
j_gene: TRBJ1-1
d_gene: TRBD1
CDR3aa: CASSSRQGTEAFF
CDR3nt: TGCGCCAGCAGCTCCCGACAGGGGACTGAAGCTTTCTTT

abundance: .
v_gene: TRBV18
j_gene: TRBJ1-3
d_gene: .
CDR3aa: CASSPQTASGNTIYF
CDR3nt: TGTGCCAGCTCACCACAGACAGCCTCTGGAAACACCATATATTTT

abundance: .
v_gene: TRBV2
j_gene: TRBJ2-3
d_gene: TRBD2
CDR3aa: CASRRGGGVNTQYF
CDR3nt: TGTGCCAGCAGGCGGGGGGGCGGGGTAAATACGCAGTATTTT

abundance: .
v_gene: TRBV5-6
j_gene: TRBJ2-7
d_gene: .
CDR3aa: CASSLGERNYEQYF
CDR3nt: TGTGCCAGCAGCTTGGGGGAGAGAAACTACGAGCAGTACTTC

abundance: .
v_gene: TRBV5-6
j_gene: TRBJ2-7
d_gene: .
CDR3aa: CASSLAINYPFSYEQYF
CDR3nt: TGTGCCAGCAGCTTGGCCATTAACTATCCCTTTTCCTACGAGCAGTACTTC

abundance: .
v_gene: TRBV9
j_gene: TRBJ1-2
d_gene: TRBD1
CDR3aa: CASSGPRQGTYGYTF
CDR3nt: TGTGCCAGCAGCGGCCCCAGACAGGGAACCTATGGCTACACCTTC

abundance: few
v_gene: TRBV14
j_gene: TRBJ1-2
d_gene: TRBD1
CDR3aa: CASSQDWGQDYGYTF
CDR3nt: TGTGCCAGCAGCCAAGATTGGGGACAGGACTATGGCTACACCTTC

abundance: .
v_gene: TRBV19
j_gene: TRBJ1-4
d_gene: .
CDR3aa: CASHGGANEKLFF
CDR3nt: TGTGCCAGCCACGGGGGGGCTAATGAAAAACTGTTTTTT

abundance: .
v_gene: TRBV4-1
j_gene: TRBJ2-7
d_gene: TRBD1
CDR3aa: CASSQGQGGWEQYF
CDR3nt: TGCGCCAGCAGCCAGGGACAGGGAGGGTGGGAGCAGTACTTC

abundance: once
v_gene: TRBV6-4
j_gene: TRBJ2-3
d_gene: TRBD2
CDR3aa: CASSELAGETDTQYF
CDR3nt: TGTGCCAGCAGCGAACTAGCGGGAGAGACAGATACGCAGTATTTT

abundance: .
v_gene: TRBV5-1
j_gene: TRBJ2-3
d_gene: TRBD1
CDR3aa: CASSLGTASTDTQYF
CDR3nt: TGCGCCAGCAGCCTAGGGACAGCCAGCACAGATACGCAGTATTTT

abundance: few
v_gene: TRBV5-1
j_gene: TRBJ2-3
d_gene: TRBD2
CDR3aa: CASSLASGGMDTQYF
CDR3nt: TGCGCCAGCAGCTTGGCCAGCGGGGGGATGGATACGCAGTATTTT

abundance: .
v_gene: TRBV19
j_gene: TRBJ1-6
d_gene: .
CDR3aa: CASSSGNPFNSPLHF
CDR3nt: TGTGCCAGTAGTTCCGGGAATCCTTTTAATTCACCCCTCCACTTT

abundance: .
v_gene: TRBV15
j_gene: TRBJ2-5
d_gene: TRBD2
CDR3aa: CATSRDRRGSGGETQYF
CDR3nt: TGTGCCACCAGCAGAGATAGGCGGGGGAGCGGGGGAGAGACCCAGTACTTC

abundance: .
v_gene: TRBV30
j_gene: TRBJ2-3
d_gene: TRBD1
CDR3aa: CAWSVGQGTDTQYF
CDR3nt: TGTGCCTGGAGTGTGGGACAGGGGACAGATACGCAGTATTTT

abundance: .
v_gene: TRBV7-8
j_gene: TRBJ1-1
d_gene: TRBD1
CDR3aa: CASSLVTGVMNTEAFF
CDR3nt: TGTGCCAGCAGCTTAGTTACAGGGGTTATGAACACTGAAGCTTTCTTT

abundance: .
v_gene: TRBV7-8
j_gene: TRBJ2-5
d_gene: TRBD2
CDR3aa: CASSHKASGGGWETQYF
CDR3nt: TGTGCCAGCAGCCACAAGGCTAGCGGGGGGGGTTGGGAGACCCAGTACTTC

abundance: .
v_gene: TRBV2
j_gene: TRBJ1-3
d_gene: TRBD1
CDR3aa: CASNQGQHSGNTIYF
CDR3nt: TGTGCCAGCAACCAGGGACAGCACTCTGGAAACACCATATATTTT

abundance: .
v_gene: TRBV4-2
j_gene: TRBJ2-5
d_gene: TRBD2
CDR3aa: CASSQDRGGQETQYF
CDR3nt: TGTGCCAGCAGCCAAGATCGCGGGGGACAAGAGACCCAGTACTTC

abundance: .
v_gene: TRBV5-6
j_gene: TRBJ1-3
d_gene: TRBD1
CDR3aa: CASTRQGSHSSGNTIYF
CDR3nt: TGTGCCAGCACTCGACAGGGATCCCATTCCTCTGGAAACACCATATATTTT

abundance: .
v_gene: TRBV5-8
j_gene: TRBJ1-1
d_gene: .
CDR3aa: CASRLPGAFF
CDR3nt: TGTGCCAGCAGGTTACCGGGAGCTTTCTTT